What follows describes a single T cell receptor beta chain. Antigen specificity is unknown. With 2 bases removed from V and 2 bases from J, the gap between germline ends came to 10 bases. This CDR3 has 15 residues. Germline assignment: CDR1 SNHLY and CDR2 FYNNEI. PCR used 60 Vbeta primers and 13 Jbeta primers. Clones were sequenced by immunoSEQ multiplex PCR, and TCRdb holds only the in-frame ones, with some missing. The sample consists of 200,000 or so clones, 82% of them appearing once. The source of the sample is a study of cytomegalovirus exposure and HLA in healthy donors. Study-level points and caveats: Across all donors, roughly uniform sequencing depth was an assumption of the presence/absence analyses. In a later analysis, TCR beta V- and J-gene trimming was associated with a missense DCLRE1C variant.

The specimen sequenced was PBMCs. The receptor comes from a boy under 10 years old in good health and CMV-seronegative. This rearrangement joins TRBV2 to TRBJ1-5, with D maybe TRBD1 (5 bases). This chain's CDR3 is CASSEQGRGNQPQHF. The CDR3 DNA follows: TGTGCCAGCAGTGAACAGGGTCGGGGCAATCAGCCCCAGCATTTT. Full variable domain (outside the CDR3, taken from reference TRBV2 and TRBJ1-5): EPEVTQTPSHQVTQMGQEVILRCVPISNHLYFYWYRQILGQKVEFLVSFYNNEISEKSEIFDDQFSVERPDGSNFTLKIRSTKLEDSAMYFCASSEQGRGNQPQHFGDGTRLSIL.